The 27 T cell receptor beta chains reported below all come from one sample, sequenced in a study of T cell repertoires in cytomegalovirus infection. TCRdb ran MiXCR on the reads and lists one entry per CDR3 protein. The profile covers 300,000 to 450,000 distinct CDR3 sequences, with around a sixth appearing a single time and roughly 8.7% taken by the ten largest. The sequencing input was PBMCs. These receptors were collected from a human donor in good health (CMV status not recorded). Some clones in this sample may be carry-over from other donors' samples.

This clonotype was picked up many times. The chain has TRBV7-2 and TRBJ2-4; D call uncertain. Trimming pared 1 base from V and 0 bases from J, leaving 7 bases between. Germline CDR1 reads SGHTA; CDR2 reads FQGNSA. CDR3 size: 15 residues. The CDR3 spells CASSLGGVAKNIQYF. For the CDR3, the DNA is TGTGCCAGCAGCTTAGGTGGCGTAGCCAAAAACATTCAGTACTTC. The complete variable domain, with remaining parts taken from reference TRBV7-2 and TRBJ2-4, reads GAGVSQSPSNKVTEKGKDVELRCDPISGHTALYWYRQSLGQGLEFLIYFQGNSAPDKSGLPSDRFSAERTGGSVSTLTIQRTQQEDSAVYLCASSLGGVAKNIQYFGAGTRLSVL.

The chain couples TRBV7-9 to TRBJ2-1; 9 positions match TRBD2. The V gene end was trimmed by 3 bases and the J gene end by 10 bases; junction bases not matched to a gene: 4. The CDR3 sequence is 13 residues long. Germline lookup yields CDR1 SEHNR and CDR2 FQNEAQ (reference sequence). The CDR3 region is CASSFGTSFEQFF. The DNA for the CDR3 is TGTGCCAGCAGCTTCGGGACTAGCTTCGAGCAGTTCTTC.

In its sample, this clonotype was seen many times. CDR3 loop: CASSLRTGTSEYEQYF. In DNA form, the CDR3 reads TGTGCCAGCAGCCTGCGGACCGGGACTAGCGAGTACGAGCAGTACTTC. This chain joins TRBV7-2 and TRBJ2-7, with 10 bases that match TRBD2. CDR3 length equals 16 residues. Trimming took 5 bases from V and 4 from J; bases not matched to a gene: 11. The V gene's germline CDR1 is SGHTA and CDR2 FQGNSA.

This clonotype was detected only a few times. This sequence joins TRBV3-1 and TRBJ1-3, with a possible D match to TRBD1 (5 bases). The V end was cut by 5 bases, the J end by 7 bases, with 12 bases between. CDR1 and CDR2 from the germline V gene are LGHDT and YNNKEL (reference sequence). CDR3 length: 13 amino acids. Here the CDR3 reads CASSRDVRNTIYF. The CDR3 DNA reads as TGTGCCAGCAGCAGGGACGTCCGGAACACCATATATTTT.

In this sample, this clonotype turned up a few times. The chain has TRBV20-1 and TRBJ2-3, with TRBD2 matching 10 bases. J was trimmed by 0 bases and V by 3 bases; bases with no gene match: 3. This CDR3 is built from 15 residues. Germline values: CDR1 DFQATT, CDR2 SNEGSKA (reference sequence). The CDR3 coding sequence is TGCAGTGCTAGGGGACTAGCGTCTAGCACAGATACGCAGTATTTT. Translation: CSARGLASSTDTQYF.

The DNA of the CDR3 is TGTGCCAGCAGTTTTAGACAGGGTACAGATACGCAGTATTTT. It yields the protein CASSFRQGTDTQYF. This sequence joins TRBV2 and TRBJ2-3; TRBD1 aligns across 7 bases. The length of the CDR3 is 14 residues. Germline V CDR1 and CDR2: SNHLY, FYNNEI. With V trimmed by 5 bases and J by 3 bases, 5 bases remained unmatched.

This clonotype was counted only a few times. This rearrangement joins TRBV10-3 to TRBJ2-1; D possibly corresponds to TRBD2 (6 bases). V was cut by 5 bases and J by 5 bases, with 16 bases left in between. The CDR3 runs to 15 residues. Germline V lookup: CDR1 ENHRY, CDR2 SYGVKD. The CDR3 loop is CAISPRAGLNNEQFF. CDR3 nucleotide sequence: TGTGCCATCAGTCCCCGGGCGGGATTGAACAATGAGCAGTTCTTC.

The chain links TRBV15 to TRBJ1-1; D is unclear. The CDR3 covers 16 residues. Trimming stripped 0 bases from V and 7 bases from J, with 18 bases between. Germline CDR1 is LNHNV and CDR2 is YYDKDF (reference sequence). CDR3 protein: CATSRDRSLGINEAFF. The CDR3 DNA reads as TGTGCCACCAGCAGAGATCGAAGCTTAGGGATTAATGAAGCTTTCTTT.

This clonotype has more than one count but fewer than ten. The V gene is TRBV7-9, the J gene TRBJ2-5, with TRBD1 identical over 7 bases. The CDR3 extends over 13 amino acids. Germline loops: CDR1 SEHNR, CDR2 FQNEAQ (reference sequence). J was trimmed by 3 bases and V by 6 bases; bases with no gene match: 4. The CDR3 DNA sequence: TGTGCCAGCAGACTGGGACAGAAAGAGACCCAGTACTTC. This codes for CASRLGQKETQYF.

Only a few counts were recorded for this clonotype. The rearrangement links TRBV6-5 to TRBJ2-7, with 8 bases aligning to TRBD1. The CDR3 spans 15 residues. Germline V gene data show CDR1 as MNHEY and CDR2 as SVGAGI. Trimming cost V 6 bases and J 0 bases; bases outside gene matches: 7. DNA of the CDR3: TGTGCCAGCAGGCCTACAGGGGGGAGCTCCTACGAGCAGTACTTC. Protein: CASRPTGGSSYEQYF.

The CDR3 reads CASSEWSSGEETQYF. CDR3 bases: TGTGCCAGCAGTGAATGGTCTAGCGGGGAAGAGACCCAGTACTTC. The chain is built from TRBV25-1 and TRBJ2-5, with 9 bases identical to TRBD2. The length of the CDR3 is 15 residues. The V gene end was trimmed by 1 base and the J gene end by 3 bases; junction bases not matched to a gene: 3. The germline V gene has CDR1 MGHDK and CDR2 SYGVNS.

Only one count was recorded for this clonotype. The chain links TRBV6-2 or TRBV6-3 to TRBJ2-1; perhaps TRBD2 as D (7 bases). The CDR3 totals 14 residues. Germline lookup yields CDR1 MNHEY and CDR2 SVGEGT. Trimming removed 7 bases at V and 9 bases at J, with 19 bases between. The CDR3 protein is CASTQGRELSEQFF. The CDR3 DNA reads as TGTGCCAGCACCCAGGGGAGGGAGCTAAGTGAGCAGTTCTTC.

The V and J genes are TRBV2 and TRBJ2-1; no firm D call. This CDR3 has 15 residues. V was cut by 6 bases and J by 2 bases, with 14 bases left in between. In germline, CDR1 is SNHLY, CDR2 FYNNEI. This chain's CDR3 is CASSDLGGTYNEQFF. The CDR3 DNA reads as TGTGCCAGCAGCGATCTAGGCGGAACCTACAATGAGCAGTTCTTC. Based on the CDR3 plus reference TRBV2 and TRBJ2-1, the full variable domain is EPEVTQTPSHQVTQMGQEVILRCVPISNHLYFYWYRQILGQKVEFLVSFYNNEISEKSEIFDDQFSVERPDGSNFTLKIRSTKLEDSAMYFCASSDLGGTYNEQFFGPGTRLTVL.

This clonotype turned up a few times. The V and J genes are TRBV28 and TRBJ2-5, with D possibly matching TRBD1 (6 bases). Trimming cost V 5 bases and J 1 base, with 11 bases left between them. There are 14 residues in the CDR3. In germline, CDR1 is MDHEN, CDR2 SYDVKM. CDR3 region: CASSPDSRQETQYF. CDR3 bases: TGTGCCAGCAGTCCGGACAGCCGCCAAGAGACCCAGTACTTC.

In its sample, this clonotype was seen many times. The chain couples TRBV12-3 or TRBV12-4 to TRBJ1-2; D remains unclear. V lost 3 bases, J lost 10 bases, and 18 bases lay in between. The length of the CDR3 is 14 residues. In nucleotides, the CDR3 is TGTGCCAGCAGTTTGGGCCCTCTCCTAGGTGTCTACACCTTC. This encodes CASSLGPLLGVYTF.

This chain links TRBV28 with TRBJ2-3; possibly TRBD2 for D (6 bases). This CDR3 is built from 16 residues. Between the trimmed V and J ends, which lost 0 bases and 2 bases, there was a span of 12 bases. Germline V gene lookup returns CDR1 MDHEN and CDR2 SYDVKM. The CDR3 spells CASSLWSAGYTDTQYF. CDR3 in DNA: TGTGCCAGCAGTTTATGGTCTGCGGGATACACAGATACGCAGTATTTT.

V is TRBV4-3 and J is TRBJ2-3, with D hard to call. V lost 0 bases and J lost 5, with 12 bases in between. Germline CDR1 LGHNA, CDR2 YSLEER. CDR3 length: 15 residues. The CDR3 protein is CASSQDSRFGDTQYF. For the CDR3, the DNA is TGCGCCAGCAGCCAAGATAGTAGGTTCGGAGATACGCAGTATTTT.

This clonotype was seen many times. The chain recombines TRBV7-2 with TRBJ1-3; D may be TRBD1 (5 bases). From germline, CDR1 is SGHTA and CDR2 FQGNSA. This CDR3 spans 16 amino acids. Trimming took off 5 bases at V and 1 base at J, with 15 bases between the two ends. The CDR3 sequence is CASSPQGGYSGNTIYF. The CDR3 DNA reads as TGTGCCAGCAGCCCCCAGGGAGGGTATTCTGGAAACACCATATATTTT.

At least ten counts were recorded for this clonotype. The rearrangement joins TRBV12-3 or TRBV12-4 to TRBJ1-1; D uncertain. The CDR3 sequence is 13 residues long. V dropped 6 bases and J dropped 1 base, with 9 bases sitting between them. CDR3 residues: CASSLSGNTEAFF. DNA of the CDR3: TGTGCCAGCAGCCTGTCCGGGAACACTGAAGCTTTCTTT.

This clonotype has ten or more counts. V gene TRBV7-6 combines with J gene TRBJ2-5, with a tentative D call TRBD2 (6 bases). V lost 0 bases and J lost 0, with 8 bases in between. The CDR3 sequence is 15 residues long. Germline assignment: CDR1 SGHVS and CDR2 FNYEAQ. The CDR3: CASSLAPGDQETQYF. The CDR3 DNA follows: TGTGCCAGCAGCTTAGCTCCGGGAGACCAAGAGACCCAGTACTTC.

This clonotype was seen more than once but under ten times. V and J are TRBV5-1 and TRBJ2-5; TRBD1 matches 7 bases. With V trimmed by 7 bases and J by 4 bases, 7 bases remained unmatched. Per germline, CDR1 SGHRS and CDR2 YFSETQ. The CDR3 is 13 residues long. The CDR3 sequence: CASATGSGETQYF. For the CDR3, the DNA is TGCGCCAGCGCGACAGGGTCGGGAGAGACCCAGTACTTC.

Here the CDR3 reads CATRGTGTDTQYF. The CDR3 bases are TGTGCCACCAGAGGGACCGGCACAGATACGCAGTATTTT. The rearrangement links TRBV24-1 to TRBJ2-3; D is possibly TRBD1 or TRBD2 (5 bases each). In germline, CDR1 is KGHDR, CDR2 SFDVKD. V was cut by 7 bases and J by 1 base, with 8 bases left in between. The CDR3 sequence is 13 residues long.

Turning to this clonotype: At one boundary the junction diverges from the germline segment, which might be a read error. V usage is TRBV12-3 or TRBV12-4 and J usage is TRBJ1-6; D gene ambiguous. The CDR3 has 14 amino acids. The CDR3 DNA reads TGTGCCAGCAGTTCCCTCGGGGAGGATTCATCCCTCCACTTT. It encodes CASSSLGEDSSLHF.

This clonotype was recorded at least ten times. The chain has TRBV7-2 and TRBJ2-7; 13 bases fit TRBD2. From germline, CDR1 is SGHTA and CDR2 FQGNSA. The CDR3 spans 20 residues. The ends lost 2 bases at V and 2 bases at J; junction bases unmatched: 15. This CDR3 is CASSLQAATSGRSIPYEQYF. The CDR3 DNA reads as TGTGCCAGCAGCTTACAGGCGGCGACTAGCGGGAGGTCCATCCCCTACGAGCAGTACTTC.

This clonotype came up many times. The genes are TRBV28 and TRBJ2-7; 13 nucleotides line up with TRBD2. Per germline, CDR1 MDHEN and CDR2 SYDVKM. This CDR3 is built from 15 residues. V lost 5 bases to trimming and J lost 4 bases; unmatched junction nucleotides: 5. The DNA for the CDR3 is TGTGCCAGCAGTCCGCGACTAGCGGGGGGATACGAGCAGTACTTC. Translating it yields CASSPRLAGGYEQYF.

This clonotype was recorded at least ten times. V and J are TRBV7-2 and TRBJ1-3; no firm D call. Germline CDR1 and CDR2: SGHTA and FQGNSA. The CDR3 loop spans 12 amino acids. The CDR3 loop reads CASGLSGNTIYF. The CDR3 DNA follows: TGTGCGAGCGGGCTCTCTGGAAACACCATATATTTT.

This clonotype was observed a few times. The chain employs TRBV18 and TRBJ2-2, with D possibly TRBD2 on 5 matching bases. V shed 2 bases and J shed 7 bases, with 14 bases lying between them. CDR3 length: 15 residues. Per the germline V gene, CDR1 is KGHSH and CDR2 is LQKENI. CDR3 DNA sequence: TGTGCCAGCTCACCAGTTCTAGCCGGTGGCGGGGAGCTGTTTTTT. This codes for CASSPVLAGGGELFF.